The clone carrying this T cell receptor beta chain was counted ten times or more. Its antigen is undetermined. All patients were treatment-naive before thyroid surgery. With MiXCR, TCRdb reprocessed the PCR reads. This table has approximately 35,000 clones, roughly 20% appearing once. The sample belongs to a study of metastatic and nonmetastatic thyroid tumors. The study, taken as a whole, reports: Significantly greater TCR beta diversity was reportedly found in malignant thyroid tumors than in benign nodules (in blood and tumor).

V lost 6 bases and J lost 6; bases outside the gene matches: 6. The CDR3 runs to 13 residues. Per the germline V gene, CDR1 is LNHDA and CDR2 is SQIVND (reference sequence). The receptor's source is a male donor with papillary thyroid cancer or a benign thyroid nodule (not recorded which). Some clones in this sample may be carry-over from other donors' samples. What was sequenced was tumor tissue. This sequence joins TRBV19 and TRBJ1-2; 8 bases map to TRBD1. In DNA, the CDR3 is TGTGCCAGTAGACCCGGGACAGGCAATGGCTACACCTTC. Its translation: CASRPGTGNGYTF. The variable domain in full, with the rest retrieved from reference TRBV19 and TRBJ1-2, is DGGITQSPKYLFRKEGQNVTLSCEQNLNHDAMYWYRQDPGQGLRLIYYSQIVNDFQKGDIAEGYSVSREKKESFPLTVTSAQKNPTAFYLCASRPGTGNGYTFGSGTRLTVV.